This TCR beta chain was captured by sequencing in a study of memory CD4+ T cells and cytomegalovirus serostatus. The trim removed 5 bases at V and 3 bases at J, leaving 6 bases unmatched. The CDR3 consists of 15 residues. The germline CDR1 and CDR2 sequences are SGHVS and FNYEAQ. In the original analysis: Out-of-frame sequences were removed, leaving 2,000,000 or so distinct TCRbeta sequences. Here immunoSEQ multiplex PCR was the method, and the copy in TCRdb shows in-frame clones only, minus some. That table furnishes V, J and clone size, whereas the DNA furnished D and trimming. The profile shows 45,000 to 55,000 clones, around 80% of them singletons. Whole-study results and caveats: CMV serostatus prediction reached median AUC roughly 0.95, or 0.91 with US-trained model.

This clone has only a few counts. Its antigen is as yet unknown. The sort gate was single viable CD3+CD4+CD8-CD45RO+ cells for memory CD4+ T cells. The clonotype originates from an adult in good health and CMV-seronegative. V and J are TRBV7-6 and TRBJ2-2; 7 bases fit TRBD1. Sequencing was carried out using memory CD4+ T cells from blood. The DNA for the CDR3 is TGTGCCAGCAGCCTACAGGGGTTCCACACCGGGGAGCTGTTTTTT. Translating gives CASSLQGFHTGELFF.